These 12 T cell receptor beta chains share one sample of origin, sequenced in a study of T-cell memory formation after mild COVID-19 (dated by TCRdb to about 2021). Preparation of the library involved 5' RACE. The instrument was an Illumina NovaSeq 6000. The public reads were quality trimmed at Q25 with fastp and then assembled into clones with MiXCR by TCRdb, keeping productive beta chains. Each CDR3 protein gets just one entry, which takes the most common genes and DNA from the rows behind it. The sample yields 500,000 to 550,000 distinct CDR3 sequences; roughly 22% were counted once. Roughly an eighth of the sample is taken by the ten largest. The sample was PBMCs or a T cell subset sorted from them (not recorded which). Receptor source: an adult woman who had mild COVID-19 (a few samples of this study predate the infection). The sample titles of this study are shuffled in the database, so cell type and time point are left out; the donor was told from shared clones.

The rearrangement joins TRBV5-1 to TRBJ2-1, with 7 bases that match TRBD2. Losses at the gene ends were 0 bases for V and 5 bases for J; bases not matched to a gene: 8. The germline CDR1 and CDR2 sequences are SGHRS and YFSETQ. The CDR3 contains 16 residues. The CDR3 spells CASSLAISGTDNEQFF. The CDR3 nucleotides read TGCGCCAGCAGCTTGGCCATCAGCGGGACGGACAATGAGCAGTTCTTC.

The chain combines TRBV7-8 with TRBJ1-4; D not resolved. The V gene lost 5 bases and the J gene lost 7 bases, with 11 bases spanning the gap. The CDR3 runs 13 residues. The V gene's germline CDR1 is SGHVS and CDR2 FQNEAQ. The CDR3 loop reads CASSRREGEKLFF. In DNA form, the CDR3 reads TGTGCCAGCAGCCGGAGGGAGGGTGAAAAACTGTTTTTT.

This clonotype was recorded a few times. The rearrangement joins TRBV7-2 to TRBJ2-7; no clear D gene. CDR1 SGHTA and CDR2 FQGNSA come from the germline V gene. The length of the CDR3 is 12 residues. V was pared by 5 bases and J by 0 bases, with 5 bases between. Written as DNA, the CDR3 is TGTGCCAGCAGCCCATACTCCTACGAGCAGTACTTC. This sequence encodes CASSPYSYEQYF.

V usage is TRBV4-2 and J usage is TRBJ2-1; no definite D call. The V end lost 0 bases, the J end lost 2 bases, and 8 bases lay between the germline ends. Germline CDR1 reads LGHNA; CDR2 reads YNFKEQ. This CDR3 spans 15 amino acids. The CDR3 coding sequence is TGTGCCAGCAGCCAAGAACGGCAAGCCTACAATGAGCAGTTCTTC. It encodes CASSQERQAYNEQFF.

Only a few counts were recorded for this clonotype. CDR3: CASSLVQGIYGYTF. The CDR3 DNA reads TGTGCCAGCAGTTTAGTTCAGGGGATCTATGGCTACACCTTC. The chain is built from TRBV12-3 or TRBV12-4 and TRBJ1-2; possibly TRBD1 for D (6 bases). V dropped 1 base and J dropped 4 bases, with 10 bases sitting between them. There are 14 residues in the CDR3.

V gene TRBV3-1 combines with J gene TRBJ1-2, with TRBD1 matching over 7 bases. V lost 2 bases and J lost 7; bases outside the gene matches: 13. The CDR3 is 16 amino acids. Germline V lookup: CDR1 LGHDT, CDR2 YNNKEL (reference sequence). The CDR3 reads CASSQTSAGGWSGYTF. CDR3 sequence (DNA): TGTGCCAGCAGCCAAACTTCGGCAGGGGGTTGGAGTGGCTACACCTTC.

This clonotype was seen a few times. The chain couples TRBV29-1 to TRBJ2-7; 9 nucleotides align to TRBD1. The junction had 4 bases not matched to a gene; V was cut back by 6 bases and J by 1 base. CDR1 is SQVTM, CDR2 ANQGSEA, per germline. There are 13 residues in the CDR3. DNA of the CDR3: TGCAGCGTCTACGGGACAGGGTCCTACGAGCAGTACTTC. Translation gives CSVYGTGSYEQYF.

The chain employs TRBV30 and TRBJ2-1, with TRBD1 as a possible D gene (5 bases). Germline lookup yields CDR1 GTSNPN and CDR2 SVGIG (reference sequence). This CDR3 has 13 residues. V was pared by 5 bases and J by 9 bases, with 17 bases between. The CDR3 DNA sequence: TGTGCCTGGGCAAGCAACTGGCAGGGTGAGCAGTTCTTC. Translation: CAWASNWQGEQFF.

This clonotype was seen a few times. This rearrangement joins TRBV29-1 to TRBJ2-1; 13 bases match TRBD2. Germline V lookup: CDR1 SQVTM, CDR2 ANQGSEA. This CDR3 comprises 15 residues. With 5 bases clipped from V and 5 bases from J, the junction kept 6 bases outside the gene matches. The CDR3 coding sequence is TGCAGCGTTCGCCGGACTAGCGGGGGCAACAATGAGCAGTTCTTC. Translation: CSVRRTSGGNNEQFF.

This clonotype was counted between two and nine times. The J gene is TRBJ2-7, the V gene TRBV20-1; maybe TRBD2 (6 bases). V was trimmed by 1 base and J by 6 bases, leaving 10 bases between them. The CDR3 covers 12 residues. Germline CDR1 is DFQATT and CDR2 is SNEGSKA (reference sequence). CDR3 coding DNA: TGCAGTGCTAGAGCTGCGGGGAGCGAGCAGTACTTC. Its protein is CSARAAGSEQYF.

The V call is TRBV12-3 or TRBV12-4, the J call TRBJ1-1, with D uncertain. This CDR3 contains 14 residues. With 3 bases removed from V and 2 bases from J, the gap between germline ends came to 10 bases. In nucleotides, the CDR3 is TGTGCCAGCAGTTTTTACACAGCAAACACTGAAGCTTTCTTT. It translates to CASSFYTANTEAFF.

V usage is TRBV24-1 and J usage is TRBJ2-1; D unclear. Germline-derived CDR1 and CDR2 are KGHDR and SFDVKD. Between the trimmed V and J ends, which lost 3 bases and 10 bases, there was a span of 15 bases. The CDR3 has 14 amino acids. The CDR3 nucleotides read TGTGCCACCAGTGATCCCCCCAAAGCGAACGAGCAGTTCTTC. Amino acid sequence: CATSDPPKANEQFF.